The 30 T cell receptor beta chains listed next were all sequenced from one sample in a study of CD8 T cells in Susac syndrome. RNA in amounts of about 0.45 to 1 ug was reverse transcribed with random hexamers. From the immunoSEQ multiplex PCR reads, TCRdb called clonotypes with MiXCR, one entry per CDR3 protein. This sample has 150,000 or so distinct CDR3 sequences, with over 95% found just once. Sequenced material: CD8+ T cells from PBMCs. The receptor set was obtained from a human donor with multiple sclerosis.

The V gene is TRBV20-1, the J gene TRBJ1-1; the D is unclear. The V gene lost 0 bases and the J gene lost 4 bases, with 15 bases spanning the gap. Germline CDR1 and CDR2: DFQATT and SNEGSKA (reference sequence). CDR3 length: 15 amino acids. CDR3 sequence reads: CSARDIGRSGTEAFF. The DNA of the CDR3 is TGCAGTGCTAGAGATATCGGAAGATCCGGCACTGAAGCTTTCTTT.

CDR3 nucleotides: TGTGCCACCAGCAGAGATCCAGGGTCTGAAGCTTTCTTT. Its translation is CATSRDPGSEAFF. The genes are TRBV15 and TRBJ1-1, with D maybe TRBD1 (5 bases). This CDR3 comprises 13 residues. CDR1 and CDR2 (germline): LNHNV, YYDKDF (reference sequence). Trimming left V 0 bases short and J 6 bases short, with 8 bases between.

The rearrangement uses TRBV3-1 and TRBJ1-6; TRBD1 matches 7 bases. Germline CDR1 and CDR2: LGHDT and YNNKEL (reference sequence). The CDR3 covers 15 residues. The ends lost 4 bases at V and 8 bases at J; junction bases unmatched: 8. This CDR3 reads CASSPSRGNYSPLHF. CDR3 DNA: TGTGCCAGCAGCCCATCCAGGGGGAACTATTCACCCCTCCACTTT. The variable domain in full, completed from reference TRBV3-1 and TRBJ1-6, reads DTAVSQTPKYLVTQMGNDKSIKCEQNLGHDTMYWYKQDSKKFLKIMFSYNNKELIINETVPNRFSPKSPDKAHLNLHINSLELGDSAVYFCASSPSRGNYSPLHFGNGTRLTVT.

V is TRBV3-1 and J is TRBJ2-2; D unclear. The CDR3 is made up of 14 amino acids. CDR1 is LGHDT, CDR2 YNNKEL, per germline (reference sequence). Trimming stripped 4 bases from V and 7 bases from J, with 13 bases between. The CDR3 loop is CASSPLVTGGELFF. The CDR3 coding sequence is TGTGCCAGCAGCCCGTTAGTGACCGGCGGGGAGCTGTTTTTT. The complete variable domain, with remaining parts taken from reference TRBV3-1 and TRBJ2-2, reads DTAVSQTPKYLVTQMGNDKSIKCEQNLGHDTMYWYKQDSKKFLKIMFSYNNKELIINETVPNRFSPKSPDKAHLNLHINSLELGDSAVYFCASSPLVTGGELFFGEGSRLTVL.

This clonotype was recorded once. The CDR3 coding sequence is TGCAGTGCTAGAGTAGGGACTATACAAGAGACCCAGTACTTC. Translated: CSARVGTIQETQYF. The chain has TRBV20-1 and TRBJ2-5, with TRBD2 matching over 7 bases. Per the germline V gene, CDR1 is DFQATT and CDR2 is SNEGSKA (reference sequence). V trimming: 1 base; J trimming: 2 bases; junction bases outside the gene matches: 4. The CDR3 has 14 residues.

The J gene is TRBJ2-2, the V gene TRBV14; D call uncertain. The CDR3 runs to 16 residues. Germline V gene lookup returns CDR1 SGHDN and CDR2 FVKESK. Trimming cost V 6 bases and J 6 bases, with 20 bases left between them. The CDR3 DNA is TGTGCCAGCAGTGAAGATGGGGATCCGAGTGCCGGGGAGCTGTTTTTT. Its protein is CASSEDGDPSAGELFF.

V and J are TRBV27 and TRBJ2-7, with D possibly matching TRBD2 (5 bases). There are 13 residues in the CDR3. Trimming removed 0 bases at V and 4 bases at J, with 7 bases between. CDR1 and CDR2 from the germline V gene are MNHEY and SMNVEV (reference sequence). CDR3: CASSLSSGYEQYF. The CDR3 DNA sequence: TGTGCCAGCAGTTTATCGTCGGGGTACGAGCAGTACTTC.

The CDR3 sequence: CASSVTGPIYGYTF. CDR3 bases: TGTGCCAGCAGTGTCACCGGGCCTATCTATGGCTACACCTTC. V usage is TRBV12-3 or TRBV12-4 and J usage is TRBJ1-2; no reliable D call. Trimming took 5 bases from V and 4 from J, leaving 14 bases between them. CDR3 length: 14 amino acids.

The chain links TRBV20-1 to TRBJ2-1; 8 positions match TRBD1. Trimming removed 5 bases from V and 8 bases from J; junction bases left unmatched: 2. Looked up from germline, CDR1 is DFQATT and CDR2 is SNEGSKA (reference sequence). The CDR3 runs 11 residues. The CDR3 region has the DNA TGCAGTGCTGTGACAGGGGATGAGCAGTTCTTC. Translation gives CSAVTGDEQFF.

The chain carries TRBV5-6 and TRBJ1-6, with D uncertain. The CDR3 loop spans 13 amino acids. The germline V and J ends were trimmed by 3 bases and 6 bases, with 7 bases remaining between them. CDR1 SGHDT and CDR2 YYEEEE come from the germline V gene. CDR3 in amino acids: CASSSDPNSPLHF. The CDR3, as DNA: TGTGCCAGCAGCTCGGACCCTAATTCACCCCTCCACTTT.

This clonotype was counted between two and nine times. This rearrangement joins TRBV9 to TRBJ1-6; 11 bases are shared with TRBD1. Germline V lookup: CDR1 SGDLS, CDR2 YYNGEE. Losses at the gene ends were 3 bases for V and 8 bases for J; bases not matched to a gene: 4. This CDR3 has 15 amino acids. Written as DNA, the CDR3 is TGTGCCAGCAGCGAGACGGGACAGGGGGATTCACCCCTCCACTTT. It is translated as CASSETGQGDSPLHF. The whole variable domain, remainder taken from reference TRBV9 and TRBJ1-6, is DSGVTQTPKHLITATGQRVTLRCSPRSGDLSVYWYQQSLDQGLQFLIQYYNGEERAKGNILERFSAQQFPDLHSELNLSSLELGDSALYFCASSETGQGDSPLHFGNGTRLTVT.

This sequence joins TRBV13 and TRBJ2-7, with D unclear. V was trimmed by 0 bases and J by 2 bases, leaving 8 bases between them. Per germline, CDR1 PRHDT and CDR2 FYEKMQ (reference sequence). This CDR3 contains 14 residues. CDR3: CASSLGTDPYEQYV. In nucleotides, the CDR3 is TGTGCCAGCAGCTTAGGAACCGACCCCTACGAGCAGTACGTC.

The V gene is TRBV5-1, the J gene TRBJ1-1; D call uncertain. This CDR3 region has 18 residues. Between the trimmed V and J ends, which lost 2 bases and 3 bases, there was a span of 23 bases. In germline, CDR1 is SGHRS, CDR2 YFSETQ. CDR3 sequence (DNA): TGCGCCAGCAGCTTAGATCGAGGCCTGCGGGGATCGGACACTGAAGCTTTCTTT. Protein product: CASSLDRGLRGSDTEAFF.

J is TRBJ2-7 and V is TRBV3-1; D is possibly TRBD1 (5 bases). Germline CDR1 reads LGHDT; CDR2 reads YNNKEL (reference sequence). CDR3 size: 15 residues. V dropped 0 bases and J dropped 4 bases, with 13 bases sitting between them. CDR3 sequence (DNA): TGTGCCAGCAGCCAAGAGAGCCCAGGGTCGTACGAGCAGTACTTC. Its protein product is CASSQESPGSYEQYF.

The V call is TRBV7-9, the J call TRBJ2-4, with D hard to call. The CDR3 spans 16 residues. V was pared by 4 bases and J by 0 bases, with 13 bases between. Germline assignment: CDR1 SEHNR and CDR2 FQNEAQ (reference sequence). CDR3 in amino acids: CASSSETELAKNIQYF. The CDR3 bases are TGTGCCAGCAGCTCAGAAACAGAGCTAGCCAAAAACATTCAGTACTTC.

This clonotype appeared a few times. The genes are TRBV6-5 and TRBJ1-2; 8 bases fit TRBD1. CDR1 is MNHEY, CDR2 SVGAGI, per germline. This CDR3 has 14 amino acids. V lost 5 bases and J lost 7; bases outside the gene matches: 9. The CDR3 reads CASSAGQGARGYTF. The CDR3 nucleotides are TGTGCCAGCAGTGCCGGGCAGGGGGCGCGTGGCTACACCTTC.

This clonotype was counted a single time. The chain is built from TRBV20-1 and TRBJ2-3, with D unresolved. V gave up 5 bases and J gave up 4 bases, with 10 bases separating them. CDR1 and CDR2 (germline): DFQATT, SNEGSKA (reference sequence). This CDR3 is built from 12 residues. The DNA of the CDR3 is TGCAGTGCTGGGCTGGGGTCAGATACGCAGTATTTT. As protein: CSAGLGSDTQYF.

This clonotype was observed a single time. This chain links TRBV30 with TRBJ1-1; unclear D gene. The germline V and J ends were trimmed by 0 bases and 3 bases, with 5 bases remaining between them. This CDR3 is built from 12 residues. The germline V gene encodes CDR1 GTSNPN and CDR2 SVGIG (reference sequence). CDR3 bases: TGTGCCTGGAGTGTAGGGTACACTGAAGCTTTCTTT. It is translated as CAWSVGYTEAFF.

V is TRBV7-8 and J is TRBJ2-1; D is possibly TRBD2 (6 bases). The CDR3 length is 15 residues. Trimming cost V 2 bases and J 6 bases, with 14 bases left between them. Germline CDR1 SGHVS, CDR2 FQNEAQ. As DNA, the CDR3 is TGTGCCAGCAGCTTACCCAGCGGGCTACGCAATGAGCAGTTCTTC. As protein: CASSLPSGLRNEQFF. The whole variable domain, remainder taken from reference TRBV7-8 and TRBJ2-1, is GAGVSQSPRYKVAKRGQDVALRCDPISGHVSLFWYQQALGQGPEFLTYFQNEAQLDKSGLPSDRFFAERPEGSVSTLKIQRTQQEDSAVYLCASSLPSGLRNEQFFGPGTRLTVL.

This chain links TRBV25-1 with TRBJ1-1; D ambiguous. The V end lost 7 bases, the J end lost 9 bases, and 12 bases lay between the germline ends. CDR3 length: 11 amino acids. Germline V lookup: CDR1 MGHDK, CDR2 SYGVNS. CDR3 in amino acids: CASTNREQAFF. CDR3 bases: TGTGCCAGCACCAACCGGGAACAAGCTTTCTTT.

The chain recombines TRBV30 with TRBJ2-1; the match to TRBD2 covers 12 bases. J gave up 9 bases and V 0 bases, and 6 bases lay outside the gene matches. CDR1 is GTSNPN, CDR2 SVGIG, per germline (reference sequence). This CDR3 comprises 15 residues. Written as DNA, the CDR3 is TGTGCCTGGAGTGTATCCCTAGCGGGGGGGTTTGAGCAGTTCTTC. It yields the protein CAWSVSLAGGFEQFF.

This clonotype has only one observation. In DNA, the CDR3 is TGTGCCAGCGGGGAAACTAGCACAGATACGCAGTATTTT. Protein product: CASGETSTDTQYF. This chain joins TRBV2 and TRBJ2-3, with D uncertain. CDR1 SNHLY and CDR2 FYNNEI come from the germline V gene. CDR3 length equals 13 residues. V lost 8 bases and J 0 bases, leaving 9 bases between the germline ends.

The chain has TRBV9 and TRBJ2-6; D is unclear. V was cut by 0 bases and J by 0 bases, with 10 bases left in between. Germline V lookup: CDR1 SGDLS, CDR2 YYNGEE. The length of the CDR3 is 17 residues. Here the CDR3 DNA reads TGTGCCAGCAGCGTAGATCTGATCCCCTCTGGGGCCAACGTCCTGACTTTC. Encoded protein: CASSVDLIPSGANVLTF. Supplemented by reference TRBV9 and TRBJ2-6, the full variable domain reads DSGVTQTPKHLITATGQRVTLRCSPRSGDLSVYWYQQSLDQGLQFLIQYYNGEERAKGNILERFSAQQFPDLHSELNLSSLELGDSALYFCASSVDLIPSGANVLTFGAGSRLTVL.

CDR3 in amino acids: CASSGPAGRGTDTQYF. CDR3 nucleotide sequence: TGTGCCAGCAGTGGACCAGCGGGGCGGGGCACAGATACGCAGTATTTT. The chain recombines TRBV12-3 or TRBV12-4 with TRBJ2-3; the match to TRBD2 covers 7 bases. The V gene end was trimmed by 5 bases and the J gene end by 1 base; junction bases not matched to a gene: 9. The CDR3 runs to 16 residues.

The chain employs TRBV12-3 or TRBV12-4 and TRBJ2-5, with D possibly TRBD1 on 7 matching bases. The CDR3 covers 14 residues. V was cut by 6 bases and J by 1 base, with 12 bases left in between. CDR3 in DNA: TGTGCCAGCAGGCGCGGGGACAGCCAAGAGACCCAGTACTTC. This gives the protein CASRRGDSQETQYF.

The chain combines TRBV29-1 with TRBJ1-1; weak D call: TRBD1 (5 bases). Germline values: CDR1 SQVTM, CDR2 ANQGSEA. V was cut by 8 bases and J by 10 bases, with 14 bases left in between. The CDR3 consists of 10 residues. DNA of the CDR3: TGCAGCACCCGTAGAGGGGTAGCTTTCTTT. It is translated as CSTRRGVAFF.

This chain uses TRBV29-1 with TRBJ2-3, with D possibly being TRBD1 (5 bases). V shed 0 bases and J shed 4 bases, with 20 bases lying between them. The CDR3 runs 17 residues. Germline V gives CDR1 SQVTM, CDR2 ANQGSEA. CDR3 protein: CSVEERNRPTAPDTQYF. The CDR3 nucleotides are TGCAGCGTTGAAGAGCGAAACAGGCCAACGGCCCCAGATACGCAGTATTTT.

The CDR3 is CASSPLGPNYEQYF. CDR3 DNA sequence: TGTGCCAGCTCACCCCTGGGACCGAACTACGAGCAGTACTTC. The chain recombines TRBV18 with TRBJ2-7; D possibly uses TRBD1 or TRBD2 (5 bases each). The V end lost 3 bases, the J end lost 3 bases, and 12 bases lay between the germline ends. CDR3 length: 14 residues. Germline V gene sequence: CDR1 KGHSH, CDR2 LQKENI.

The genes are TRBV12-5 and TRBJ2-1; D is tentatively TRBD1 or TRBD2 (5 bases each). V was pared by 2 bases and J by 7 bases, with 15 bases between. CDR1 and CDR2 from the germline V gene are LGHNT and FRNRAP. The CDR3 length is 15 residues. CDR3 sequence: CASGLTGTLGNEQFF. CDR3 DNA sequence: TGTGCTAGTGGTTTGACCGGGACCTTGGGAAATGAGCAGTTCTTC.

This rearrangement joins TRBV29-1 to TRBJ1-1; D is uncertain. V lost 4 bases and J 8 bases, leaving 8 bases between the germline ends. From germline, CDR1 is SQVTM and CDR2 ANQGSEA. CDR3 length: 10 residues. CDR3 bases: TGCAGCGTTGTTTCGCGCGAAGCTTTCTTT. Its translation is CSVVSREAFF.